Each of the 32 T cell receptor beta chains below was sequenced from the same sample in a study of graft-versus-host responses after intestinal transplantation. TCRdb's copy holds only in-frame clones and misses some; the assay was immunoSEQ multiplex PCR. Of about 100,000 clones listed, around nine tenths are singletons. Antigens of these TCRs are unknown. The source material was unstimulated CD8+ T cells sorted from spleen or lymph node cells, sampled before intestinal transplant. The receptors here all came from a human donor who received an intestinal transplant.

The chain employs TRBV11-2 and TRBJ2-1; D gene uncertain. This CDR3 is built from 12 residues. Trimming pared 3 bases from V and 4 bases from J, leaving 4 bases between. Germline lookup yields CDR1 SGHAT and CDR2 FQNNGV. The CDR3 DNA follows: TGTGCCAGCAGCTTCCGATACAATGAGCAGTTCTTC. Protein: CASSFRYNEQFF.

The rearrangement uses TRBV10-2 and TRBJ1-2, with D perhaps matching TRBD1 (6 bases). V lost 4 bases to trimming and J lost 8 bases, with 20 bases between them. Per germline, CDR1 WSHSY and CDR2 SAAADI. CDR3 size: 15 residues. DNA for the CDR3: TGCGCCAGCAGTGCCTACCGAGGGGGGACGGGCGGCTACACCTTC. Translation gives CASSAYRGGTGGYTF.

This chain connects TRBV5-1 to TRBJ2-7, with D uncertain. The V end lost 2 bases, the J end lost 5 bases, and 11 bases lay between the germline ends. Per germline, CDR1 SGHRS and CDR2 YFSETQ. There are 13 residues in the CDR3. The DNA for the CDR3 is TGCGCCAGCAGCTTCCGCCCCCCCGACGAGCAGTACTTC. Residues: CASSFRPPDEQYF.

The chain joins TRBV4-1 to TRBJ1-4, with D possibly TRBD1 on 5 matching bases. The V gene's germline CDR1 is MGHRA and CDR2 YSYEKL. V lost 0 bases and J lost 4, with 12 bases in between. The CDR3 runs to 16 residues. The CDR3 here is CASSQEVGEYNEKLFF. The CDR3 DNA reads TGCGCCAGCAGCCAAGAGGTGGGGGAGTATAATGAAAAACTGTTTTTT.

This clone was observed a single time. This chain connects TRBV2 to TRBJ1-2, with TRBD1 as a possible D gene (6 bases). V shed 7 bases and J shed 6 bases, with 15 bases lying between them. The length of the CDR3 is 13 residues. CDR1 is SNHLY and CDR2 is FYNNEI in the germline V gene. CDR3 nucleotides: TGTGCCAGCATTATTCAGGGGTTGGATGGCTACACCTTC. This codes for CASIIQGLDGYTF.

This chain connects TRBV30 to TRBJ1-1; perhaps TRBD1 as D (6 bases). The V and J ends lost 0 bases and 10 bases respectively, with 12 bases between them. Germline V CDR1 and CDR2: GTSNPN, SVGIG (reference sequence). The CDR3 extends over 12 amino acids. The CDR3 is CAWSVGGKGAFF. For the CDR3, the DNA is TGTGCCTGGAGTGTGGGGGGCAAAGGAGCTTTCTTT.

CDR3 in amino acids: CAWLTSGRAGELFF. The CDR3 region has the DNA TGTGCCTGGCTGACTAGCGGGAGAGCCGGGGAGCTGTTTTTT. The chain links TRBV30 to TRBJ2-2; 12 bases are shared with TRBD2. Germline V gene sequence: CDR1 GTSNPN, CDR2 SVGIG (reference sequence). The V segment lost 5 bases and the J segment 6 bases; nucleotides outside the gene matches: 4. The CDR3 runs 14 residues.

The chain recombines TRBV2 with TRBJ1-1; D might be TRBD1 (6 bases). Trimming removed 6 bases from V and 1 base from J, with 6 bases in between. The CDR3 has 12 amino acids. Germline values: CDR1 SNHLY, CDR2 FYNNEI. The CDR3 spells CASRGQNTEAFF. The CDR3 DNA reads TGTGCCAGCAGGGGACAGAACACTGAAGCTTTCTTT.

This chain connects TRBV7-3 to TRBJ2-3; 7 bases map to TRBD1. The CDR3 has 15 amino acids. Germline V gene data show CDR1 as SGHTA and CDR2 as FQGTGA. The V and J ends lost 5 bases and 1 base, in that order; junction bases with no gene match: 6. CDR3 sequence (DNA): TGTGCCAGCAGCCCCGACAGGGCTCGCACAGATACGCAGTATTTT. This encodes CASSPDRARTDTQYF.

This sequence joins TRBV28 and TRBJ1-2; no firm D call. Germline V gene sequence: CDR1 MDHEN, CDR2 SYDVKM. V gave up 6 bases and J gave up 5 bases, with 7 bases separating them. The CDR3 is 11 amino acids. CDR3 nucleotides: TGTGCCAGCAGCTCGGGGTATGGCTACACCTTC. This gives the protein CASSSGYGYTF.

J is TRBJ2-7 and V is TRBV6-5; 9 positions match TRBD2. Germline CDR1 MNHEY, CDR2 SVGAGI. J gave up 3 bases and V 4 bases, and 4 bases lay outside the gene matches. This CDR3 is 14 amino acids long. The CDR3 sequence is CASSSSGRFYEQYF. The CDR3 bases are TGTGCCAGCAGTTCCAGCGGGAGGTTCTACGAGCAGTACTTC.

The CDR3 spells CASSQDLTSGGAYEQYF. For the CDR3, the DNA is TGCGCCAGCAGCCAAGATCTAACTAGCGGGGGGGCCTACGAGCAGTACTTC. The gene calls are TRBV4-1 and TRBJ2-7; 13 nucleotides align to TRBD2. From germline, CDR1 is MGHRA and CDR2 YSYEKL. The CDR3 runs to 17 residues. V lost 0 bases and J lost 2; bases outside the gene matches: 4.

CDR3 nucleotide sequence: TGTGCCACCAGCAGAGATAGTCACCTAGTTAGCTCGGAAAGCACAGATACGCAGTATTTT. This translates into CATSRDSHLVSSESTDTQYF. The chain recombines TRBV15 with TRBJ2-3; D not resolved. The germline gives CDR1 LNHNV, CDR2 YYDKDF (reference sequence). The CDR3 is 20 residues long. V lost 0 bases to trimming and J lost 0 bases, with 22 bases between them. Full variable domain (missing parts from reference TRBV15 and TRBJ2-3): DAMVIQNPRYQVTQFGKPVTLSCSQTLNHNVMYWYQQKSSQAPKLLFHYYDKDFNNEADTPDNFQSRRPNTSFCFLDIRSPGLGDTAMYLCATSRDSHLVSSESTDTQYFGPGTRLTVL.

In DNA, the CDR3 is TGCGCCAGCAGCCAGGAACAGGGTTTCCCTGAAGCTTTCTTT. Its translation is CASSQEQGFPEAFF. The chain is built from TRBV4-1 and TRBJ1-1; tentative D call: TRBD1 (6 bases). CDR1 and CDR2 from the germline V gene are MGHRA and YSYEKL. The V gene lost 3 bases and the J gene lost 6 bases, with 14 bases spanning the gap. The CDR3 extends over 14 amino acids.

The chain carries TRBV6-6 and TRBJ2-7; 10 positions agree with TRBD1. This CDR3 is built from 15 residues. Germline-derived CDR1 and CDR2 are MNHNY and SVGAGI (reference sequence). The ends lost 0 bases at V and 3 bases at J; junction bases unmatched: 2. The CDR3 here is CASSYSRTGGYEQYF. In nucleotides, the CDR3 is TGTGCCAGCAGTTACTCCAGGACAGGGGGCTACGAGCAGTACTTC.

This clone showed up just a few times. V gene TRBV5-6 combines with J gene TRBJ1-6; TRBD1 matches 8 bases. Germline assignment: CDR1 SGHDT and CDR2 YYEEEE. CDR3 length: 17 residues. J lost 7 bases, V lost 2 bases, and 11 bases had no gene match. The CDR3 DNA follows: TGTGCCAGCAGCTTTCTTACAGGACAGGGAGGGAATTCACCCCTCCACTTT. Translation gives CASSFLTGQGGNSPLHF. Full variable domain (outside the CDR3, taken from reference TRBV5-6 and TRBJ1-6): DAGVTQSPTHLIKTRGQQVTLRCSPKSGHDTVSWYQQALGQGPQFIFQYYEEEERQRGNFPDRFSGHQFPNYSSELNVNALLLGDSALYLCASSFLTGQGGNSPLHFGNGTRLTVT.

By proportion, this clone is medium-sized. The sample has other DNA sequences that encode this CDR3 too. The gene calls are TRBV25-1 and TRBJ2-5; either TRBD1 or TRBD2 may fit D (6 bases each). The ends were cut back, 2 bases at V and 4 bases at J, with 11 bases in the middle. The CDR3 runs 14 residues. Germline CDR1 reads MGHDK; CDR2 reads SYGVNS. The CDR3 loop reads CASSERGGRETQYF. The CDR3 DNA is TGTGCCAGCAGTGAACGAGGGGGGAGAGAGACCCAGTACTTC.

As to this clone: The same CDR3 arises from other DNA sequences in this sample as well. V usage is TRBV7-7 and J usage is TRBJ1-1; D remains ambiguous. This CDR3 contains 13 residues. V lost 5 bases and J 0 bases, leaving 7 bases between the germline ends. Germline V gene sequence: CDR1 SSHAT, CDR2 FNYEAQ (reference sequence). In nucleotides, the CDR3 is TGTGCCAGCAGCCGGACGTTGAACACTGAAGCTTTCTTT. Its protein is CASSRTLNTEAFF.

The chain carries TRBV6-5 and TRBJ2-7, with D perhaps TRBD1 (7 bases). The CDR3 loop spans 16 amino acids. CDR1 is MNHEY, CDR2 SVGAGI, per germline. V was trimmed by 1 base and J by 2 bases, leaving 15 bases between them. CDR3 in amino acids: CASSYLGGTDTYEQYF. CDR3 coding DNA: TGTGCCAGCAGTTACTTAGGCGGGACAGACACCTACGAGCAGTACTTC.

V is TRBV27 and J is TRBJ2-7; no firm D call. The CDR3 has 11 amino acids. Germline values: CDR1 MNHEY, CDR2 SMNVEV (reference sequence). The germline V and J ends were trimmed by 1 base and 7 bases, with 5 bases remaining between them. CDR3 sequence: CASSLLWEQYF. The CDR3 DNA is TGTGCCAGCAGTTTATTATGGGAGCAGTACTTC.

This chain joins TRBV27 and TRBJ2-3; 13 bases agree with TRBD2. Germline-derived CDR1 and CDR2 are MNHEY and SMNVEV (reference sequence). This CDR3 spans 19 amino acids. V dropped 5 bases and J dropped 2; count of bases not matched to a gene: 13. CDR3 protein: CASSHPGTSGIVITDTQYF. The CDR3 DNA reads TGTGCCAGCAGTCACCCCGGGACTAGCGGGATAGTAATCACAGATACGCAGTATTTT.

The CDR3 reads CASSQVGLAGTDTQYF. The CDR3 DNA follows: TGCGCCAGCAGCCAAGTGGGACTAGCAGGCACAGATACGCAGTATTTT. V is TRBV4-1 and J is TRBJ2-3, with 9 positions matching TRBD2. From germline, CDR1 is MGHRA and CDR2 YSYEKL. The length of the CDR3 is 16 residues. With V trimmed by 1 base and J by 1 base, 3 bases remained unmatched.

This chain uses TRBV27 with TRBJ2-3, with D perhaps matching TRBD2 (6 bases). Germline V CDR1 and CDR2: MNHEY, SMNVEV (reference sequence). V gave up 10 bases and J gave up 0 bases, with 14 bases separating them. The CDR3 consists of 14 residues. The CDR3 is CATSWGTSTDTQYF. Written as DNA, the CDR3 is TGTGCCACCTCGTGGGGGACTAGCACAGATACGCAGTATTTT.

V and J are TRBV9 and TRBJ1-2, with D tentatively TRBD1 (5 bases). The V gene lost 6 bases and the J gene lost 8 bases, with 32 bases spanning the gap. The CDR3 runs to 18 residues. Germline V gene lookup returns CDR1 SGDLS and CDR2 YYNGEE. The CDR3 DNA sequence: TGTGCCAGCACCGAGGGGCCTCCCGGGACCCACCATCCCGGAGGCTACACCTTC. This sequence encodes CASTEGPPGTHHPGGYTF.

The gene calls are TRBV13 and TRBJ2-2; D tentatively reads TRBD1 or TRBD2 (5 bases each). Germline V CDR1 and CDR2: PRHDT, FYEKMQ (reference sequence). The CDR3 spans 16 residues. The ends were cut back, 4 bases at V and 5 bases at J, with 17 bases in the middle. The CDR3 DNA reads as TGTGCCAGCAGCTGGACCTCAGGGAGATCGACCGGGGAGCTGTTTTTT. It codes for CASSWTSGRSTGELFF.

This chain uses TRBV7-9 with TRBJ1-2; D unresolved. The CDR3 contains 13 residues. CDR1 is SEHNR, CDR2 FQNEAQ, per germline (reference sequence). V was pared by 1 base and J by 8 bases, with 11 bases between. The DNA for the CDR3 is TGTGCCAGCAGCTTAGGATCGCGAGGGGGCTACACCTTC. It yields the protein CASSLGSRGGYTF.

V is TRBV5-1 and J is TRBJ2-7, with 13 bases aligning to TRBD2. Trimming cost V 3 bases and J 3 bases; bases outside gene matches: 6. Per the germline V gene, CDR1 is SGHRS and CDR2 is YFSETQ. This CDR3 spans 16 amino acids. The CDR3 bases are TGCGCCAGCAGCTCCCCGGGACTAGCGGGACACTACGAGCAGTACTTC. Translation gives CASSSPGLAGHYEQYF.

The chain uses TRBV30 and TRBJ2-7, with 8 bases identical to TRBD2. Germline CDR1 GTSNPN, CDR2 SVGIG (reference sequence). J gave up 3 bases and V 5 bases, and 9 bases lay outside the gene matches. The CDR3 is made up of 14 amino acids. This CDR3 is CAWGPGLEYYEQYF. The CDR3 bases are TGTGCCTGGGGCCCGGGACTAGAGTACTACGAGCAGTACTTC.

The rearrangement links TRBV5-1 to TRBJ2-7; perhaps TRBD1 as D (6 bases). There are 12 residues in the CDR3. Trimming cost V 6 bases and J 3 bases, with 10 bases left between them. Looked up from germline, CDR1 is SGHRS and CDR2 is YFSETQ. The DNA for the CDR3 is TGCGCCAGCAAGGGGGACGACTACGAGCAGTACTTC. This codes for CASKGDDYEQYF. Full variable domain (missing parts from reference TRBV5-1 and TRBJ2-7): KAGVTQTPRYLIKTRGQQVTLSCSPISGHRSVSWYQQTPGQGLQFLFEYFSETQRNKGNFPGRFSGRQFSNSRSEMNVSTLELGDSALYLCASKGDDYEQYFGPGTRLTVT.

The CDR3 DNA is TGTGCCAGCTGCGGTGGACATCTAAGCAATCAGCCCCAGCATTTT. This sequence encodes CASCGGHLSNQPQHF. V usage is TRBV2 and J usage is TRBJ1-5; weak D call: TRBD1 (5 bases). Between the trimmed V and J ends, which lost 8 bases and 1 base, there was a span of 15 bases. The CDR3 totals 15 residues. Germline-derived CDR1 and CDR2 are SNHLY and FYNNEI.

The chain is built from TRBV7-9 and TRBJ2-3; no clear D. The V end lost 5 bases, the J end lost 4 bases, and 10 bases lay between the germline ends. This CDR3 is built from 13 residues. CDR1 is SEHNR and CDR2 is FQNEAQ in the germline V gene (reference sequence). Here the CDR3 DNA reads TGTGCCAGCAGCCGCCTCGCATCAGATACGCAGTATTTT. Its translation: CASSRLASDTQYF.

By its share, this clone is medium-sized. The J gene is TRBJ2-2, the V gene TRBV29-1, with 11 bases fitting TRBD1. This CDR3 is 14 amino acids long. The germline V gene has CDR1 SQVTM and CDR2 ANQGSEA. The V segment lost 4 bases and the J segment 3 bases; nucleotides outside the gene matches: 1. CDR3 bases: TGCAGCGTTGGGACAGGGGGCGACACCGGGGAGCTGTTTTTT. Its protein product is CSVGTGGDTGELFF.